These 25 T cell receptor beta chains were sequenced from one sample in a study of T cell responses to AZD1222 COVID-19 vaccine. Generated by immunoSEQ multiplex PCR, the TCRdb table keeps only in-frame clones and is missing some. The data hold tens of thousands of clones, with more than 85% observed a single time. The source material was peripheral blood, sampled 28 days after the second AZD1222 dose. Every receptor here comes from an adult who received the AZD1222 COVID-19 vaccine.

This clone has just one count. The gene calls are TRBV3-1 (or the pseudogene TRBV3-2) and TRBJ2-7, with D hard to call. The V end lost 0 bases, the J end lost 0 bases, and 6 bases lay between the germline ends. The germline V gene encodes CDR1 LGHDT and CDR2 YNNKEL (reference sequence). CDR3 size: 14 residues. In nucleotides, the CDR3 is TGTGCCAGCAGCCAAGACCTCAACTCCTACGAGCAGTACTTC. It codes for CASSQDLNSYEQYF.

The chain carries TRBV4-3 and TRBJ2-1; 8 nucleotides match TRBD2. Germline loops: CDR1 LGHNA, CDR2 YSLEER. Losses at the gene ends were 6 bases for V and 2 bases for J; bases not matched to a gene: 12. This CDR3 contains 17 residues. The CDR3 nucleotides read TGCGCCAGCAGTCCGGGGGGGATACTCACGACCTACAATGAGCAGTTCTTC. Its translation is CASSPGGILTTYNEQFF.

The genes are TRBV2 and TRBJ1-5; 8 nucleotides agree with TRBD1. The CDR3 is 13 amino acids. Per the germline V gene, CDR1 is SNHLY and CDR2 is FYNNEI. Trimming cost V 6 bases and J 2 bases; bases outside gene matches: 0. The CDR3 protein is CASRGQGNQPQHF. The CDR3 DNA reads as TGTGCCAGCAGGGGACAGGGCAATCAGCCCCAGCATTTT.

The chain's CDR3 is CASRRPGGGVYEQYF. In DNA, the CDR3 is TGTGCCAGCAGACGCCCGGGCGGGGGGGTATACGAGCAGTACTTC. The chain links TRBV6-5 to TRBJ2-7; 9 bases line up with TRBD2. V shed 6 bases, J shed 4 bases, and the junction held 10 bases outside the gene matches. Germline assignment: CDR1 MNHEY and CDR2 SVGAGI. The CDR3 consists of 15 residues.

The chain couples TRBV9 to TRBJ1-3; 8 nucleotides align to TRBD1. CDR3 size: 19 residues. Unmatched junction bases numbered 15, after V lost 4 bases and J lost 0 bases. Looked up from germline, CDR1 is SGDLS and CDR2 is YYNGEE. The CDR3 sequence: CASSYRDRHQHDSGNTIYF. The CDR3, as DNA: TGTGCCAGCAGCTACCGGGACAGGCACCAACATGACTCTGGAAACACCATATATTTT.

V gene TRBV28 combines with J gene TRBJ2-1, with 9 bases identical to TRBD1. The CDR3 runs 16 residues. The V gene's germline CDR1 is MDHEN and CDR2 SYDVKM. Trimming cost V 2 bases and J 3 bases; bases outside gene matches: 5. For the CDR3, the DNA is TGTGCCAGCAGTTTACCAGACAGGGGGGGCTACAATGAGCAGTTCTTC. Amino acid sequence: CASSLPDRGGYNEQFF. The whole variable domain, remainder taken from reference TRBV28 and TRBJ2-1, is DVKVTQSSRYLVKRTGEKVFLECVQDMDHENMFWYRQDPGLGLRLIYFSYDVKMKEKGDIPEGYSVSREKKERFSLILESASTNQTSMYLCASSLPDRGGYNEQFFGPGTRLTVL.

The chain recombines TRBV24-1 with TRBJ2-7; 7 positions agree with TRBD1. The CDR3 consists of 13 residues. CDR1 is KGHDR, CDR2 SFDVKD, per germline. V dropped 5 bases and J dropped 2; count of bases not matched to a gene: 2. This CDR3 is CATSGTGTYEQYF. In DNA form, the CDR3 reads TGTGCCACCAGTGGGACAGGTACCTACGAGCAGTACTTC.

The CDR3 sequence: CASSQEVAVDEQFF. CDR3 DNA: TGCGCCAGCAGCCAAGAAGTAGCTGTAGATGAGCAGTTCTTC. The chain uses TRBV4-1 and TRBJ2-1; D is uncertain. V was trimmed by 0 bases and J by 8 bases, leaving 11 bases between them. CDR3 length: 14 amino acids. Germline V lookup: CDR1 MGHRA, CDR2 YSYEKL.

The J gene is TRBJ2-2, the V gene TRBV6-1; no clear D. This CDR3 region has 14 residues. Germline CDR1 is MNHNS and CDR2 is SASEGT. V dropped 1 base and J dropped 1 base, with 4 bases sitting between them. The CDR3: CASSEGGNTGELFF. The CDR3 bases are TGTGCCAGCAGTGAAGGGGGGAACACCGGGGAGCTGTTTTTT.

V and J are TRBV3-1 (or the pseudogene TRBV3-2) and TRBJ2-3, with D possibly called TRBD1 or TRBD2 (5 bases each). V lost 6 bases and J lost 3, with 10 bases in between. This CDR3 contains 13 residues. In germline, CDR1 is LGHDT, CDR2 YNNKEL (reference sequence). The CDR3 sequence is CASRTRGTDTQYF. DNA of the CDR3: TGTGCCAGCAGAACTAGGGGTACAGATACGCAGTATTTT.

The rearrangement joins TRBV5-1 to TRBJ1-3; D is ambiguous. This CDR3 has 16 residues. The germline V and J ends were trimmed by 1 base and 0 bases, with 11 bases remaining between them. The germline CDR1 and CDR2 sequences are SGHRS and YFSETQ. The CDR3 DNA is TGCGCCAGCAGCTTGAGCCGACTCCGCTCTGGAAACACCATATATTTT. Encoded protein: CASSLSRLRSGNTIYF.

This clone came up a few times. V gene TRBV28 combines with J gene TRBJ2-1; 8 positions agree with TRBD2. CDR1 and CDR2 (germline): MDHEN, SYDVKM. The length of the CDR3 is 16 residues. The V and J ends lost 2 bases and 2 bases, in that order; junction bases with no gene match: 5. CDR3 coding DNA: TGTGCCAGCAGTTTAGGGGCGGGGGGCCCCTACAATGAGCAGTTCTTC. Protein: CASSLGAGGPYNEQFF.

This clone was picked up one time. The V and J genes are TRBV29-1 and TRBJ1-1; D is unclear. Germline assignment: CDR1 SQVTM and CDR2 ANQGSEA. V was pared by 5 bases and J by 3 bases, with 4 bases between. CDR3 size: 10 residues. The CDR3 DNA sequence: TGCAGCGTTTATTACACTGAAGCTTTCTTT. Its translation: CSVYYTEAFF.

The rearrangement uses TRBV5-5 and TRBJ2-5, with 12 bases lining up with TRBD2. The CDR3 consists of 16 residues. CDR1 is SGHKS, CDR2 YYEKEE, per germline (reference sequence). Unmatched junction bases numbered 8, after V lost 6 bases and J lost 2 bases. The CDR3 is CASTKLAGGEQETQYF. DNA for the CDR3: TGTGCCAGCACCAAACTAGCGGGGGGCGAACAAGAGACCCAGTACTTC.

This chain links TRBV4-1 with TRBJ2-6; 9 bases map to TRBD1. Germline V gene sequence: CDR1 MGHRA, CDR2 YSYEKL. V gave up 4 bases and J gave up 0 bases; unmatched junction bases: 7. This CDR3 has 18 amino acids. The CDR3 is CASSPWTGAISGANVLTF. Here the CDR3 DNA reads TGCGCCAGCAGCCCCTGGACAGGGGCCATCTCTGGGGCCAACGTCCTGACTTTC.

The V and J genes are TRBV19 and TRBJ1-3, with 11 positions matching TRBD1. Germline CDR1 and CDR2: LNHDA and SQIVND (reference sequence). The CDR3 loop spans 21 amino acids. Trimming at V came to 5 bases and at J to 4 bases, leaving 22 bases not matched to a gene. The CDR3 loop is CASSLTPRDRGTRFPGNTIYF. CDR3 nucleotides: TGTGCCAGTAGTTTAACCCCCCGGGACAGGGGGACCCGCTTCCCGGGAAACACCATATATTTT.

The V and J genes are TRBV6-1 and TRBJ1-2; no clear D. Trimming cost V 1 base and J 4 bases, with 10 bases left between them. The CDR3 is made up of 14 amino acids. Germline V CDR1 and CDR2: MNHNS, SASEGT. CDR3 sequence: CASSEVEPFYGYTF. The CDR3 DNA reads as TGTGCCAGCAGTGAAGTCGAACCATTCTATGGCTACACCTTC.

The chain carries TRBV28 and TRBJ1-1; TRBD1 might be the D (5 bases). With 6 bases removed from V and 4 bases from J, the gap between germline ends came to 15 bases. Germline V gene sequence: CDR1 MDHEN, CDR2 SYDVKM. CDR3 length: 14 amino acids. The CDR3 sequence is CASSPPRVSTEAFF. CDR3 nucleotide sequence: TGTGCCAGCAGCCCCCCCAGGGTGAGCACTGAAGCTTTCTTT. Variable domain in full (rest from reference TRBV28 and TRBJ1-1): DVKVTQSSRYLVKRTGEKVFLECVQDMDHENMFWYRQDPGLGLRLIYFSYDVKMKEKGDIPEGYSVSREKKERFSLILESASTNQTSMYLCASSPPRVSTEAFFGQGTRLTVV.

The CDR3 is CASSEPHGRVTEAFF. The CDR3 DNA is TGTGCCAGCAGTGAACCTCACGGAAGGGTGACTGAAGCTTTCTTT. The rearrangement joins TRBV6-1 to TRBJ1-1; D gene unclear. The germline V and J ends were trimmed by 2 bases and 5 bases, with 15 bases remaining between them. The V gene's germline CDR1 is MNHNS and CDR2 SASEGT. There are 15 residues in the CDR3.

The gene calls are TRBV25-1 and TRBJ1-5; 12 bases agree with TRBD1. This CDR3 contains 15 residues. V was clipped by 3 bases and J by 5 bases; unmatched bases: 2. The V gene's germline CDR1 is MGHDK and CDR2 SYGVNS. CDR3 region: CASSDGTGGHQPQHF. In DNA form, the CDR3 reads TGTGCCAGCAGTGACGGGACAGGGGGCCATCAGCCCCAGCATTTT.

The chain uses TRBV29-1 and TRBJ1-3; D ambiguous. This CDR3 contains 13 residues. V lost 4 bases, J lost 0 bases, and 7 bases lay in between. Germline-derived CDR1 and CDR2 are SQVTM and ANQGSEA. CDR3 residues: CSVVETSGNTIYF. The CDR3 DNA reads as TGCAGCGTTGTCGAGACCTCTGGAAACACCATATATTTT.

This clone was detected once. CDR3 protein: CASREIPQTGARQPQHF. The CDR3 coding sequence is TGTGCCAGCAGGGAGATCCCCCAGACAGGGGCAAGGCAGCCCCAGCATTTT. The V gene is TRBV2, the J gene TRBJ1-5; 8 bases match TRBD1. The CDR3 consists of 17 residues. CDR1 and CDR2 (germline): SNHLY, FYNNEI. The V gene end was trimmed by 6 bases and the J gene end by 7 bases; junction bases not matched to a gene: 17. Filled out from reference TRBV2 and TRBJ1-5, the complete variable domain reads EPEVTQTPSHQVTQMGQEVILRCVPISNHLYFYWYRQILGQKVEFLVSFYNNEISEKSEIFDDQFSVERPDGSNFTLKIRSTKLEDSAMYFCASREIPQTGARQPQHFGDGTRLSIL.

In DNA, the CDR3 is TGTGCCAGCAGCTCGGGAGGAAACACCATATATTTT. This translates into CASSSGGNTIYF. V and J are TRBV7-9 and TRBJ1-3; D call uncertain. CDR1 SEHNR and CDR2 FQNEAQ come from the germline V gene (reference sequence). This CDR3 comprises 12 residues. V lost 4 bases and J lost 4, with 5 bases in between.

This rearrangement joins TRBV19 to TRBJ1-1, with D maybe TRBD1 (6 bases). The CDR3 contains 17 residues. Germline CDR1 is LNHDA and CDR2 is SQIVND (reference sequence). V was clipped by 7 bases and J by 4 bases, with 25 bases between them. The CDR3 spells CASTLNPGHGPSTEAFF. DNA for the CDR3: TGTGCCAGTACCTTGAACCCGGGACACGGACCCAGCACTGAAGCTTTCTTT.

The chain is built from TRBV6-1 and TRBJ1-4; 7 nucleotides match TRBD1. CDR3 length: 15 amino acids. Losses at the gene ends were 3 bases for V and 7 bases for J; bases not matched to a gene: 8. CDR1 is MNHNS, CDR2 SASEGT, per germline. The CDR3 reads CASSDRDSKGEKLFF. DNA of the CDR3: TGTGCCAGCAGTGACAGGGACAGCAAAGGTGAAAAACTGTTTTTT.